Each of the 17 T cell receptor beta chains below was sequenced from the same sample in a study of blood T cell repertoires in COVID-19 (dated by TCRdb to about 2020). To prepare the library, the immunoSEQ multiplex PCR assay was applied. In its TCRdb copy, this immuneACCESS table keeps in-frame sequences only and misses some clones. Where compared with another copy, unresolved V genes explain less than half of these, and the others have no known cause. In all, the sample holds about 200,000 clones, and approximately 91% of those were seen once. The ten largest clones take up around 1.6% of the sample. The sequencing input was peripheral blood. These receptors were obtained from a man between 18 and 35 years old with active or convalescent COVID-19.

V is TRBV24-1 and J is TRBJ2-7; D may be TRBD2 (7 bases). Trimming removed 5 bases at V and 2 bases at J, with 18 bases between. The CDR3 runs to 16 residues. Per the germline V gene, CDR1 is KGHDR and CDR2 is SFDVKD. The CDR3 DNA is TGTGCCACCAGTGCCCTCAGTAGGGGGGGGACCTACGAGCAGTACTTC. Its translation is CATSALSRGGTYEQYF.

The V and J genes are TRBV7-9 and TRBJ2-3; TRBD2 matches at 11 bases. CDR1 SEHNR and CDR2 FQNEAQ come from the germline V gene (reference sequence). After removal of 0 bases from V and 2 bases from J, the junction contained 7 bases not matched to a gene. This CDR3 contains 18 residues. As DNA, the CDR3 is TGTGCCAGCAGCTTAGCTAGCGGGACTAGCGGACTCACAGATACGCAGTATTTT. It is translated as CASSLASGTSGLTDTQYF.

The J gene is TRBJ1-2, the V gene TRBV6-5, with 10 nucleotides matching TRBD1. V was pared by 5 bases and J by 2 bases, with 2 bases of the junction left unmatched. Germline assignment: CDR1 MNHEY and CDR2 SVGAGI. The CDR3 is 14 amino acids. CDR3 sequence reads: CASSLDRGNYGYTF. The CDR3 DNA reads TGTGCCAGCAGTCTGGACAGGGGGAACTATGGCTACACCTTC.

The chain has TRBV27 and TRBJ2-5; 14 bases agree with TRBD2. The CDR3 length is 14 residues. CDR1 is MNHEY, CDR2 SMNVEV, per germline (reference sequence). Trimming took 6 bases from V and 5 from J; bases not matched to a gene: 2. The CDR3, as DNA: TGTGCCAGCAGCCGGACTAGCGGGGGGGAGACCCAGTACTTC. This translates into CASSRTSGGETQYF.

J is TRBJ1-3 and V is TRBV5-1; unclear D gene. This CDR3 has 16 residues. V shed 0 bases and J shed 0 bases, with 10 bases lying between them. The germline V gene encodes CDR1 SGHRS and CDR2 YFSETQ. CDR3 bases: TGCGCCAGCAGCTTGGATCGAGTATACTCTGGAAACACCATATATTTT. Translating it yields CASSLDRVYSGNTIYF. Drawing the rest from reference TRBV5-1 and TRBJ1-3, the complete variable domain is KAGVTQTPRYLIKTRGQQVTLSCSPISGHRSVSWYQQTPGQGLQFLFEYFSETQRNKGNFPGRFSGRQFSNSRSEMNVSTLELGDSALYLCASSLDRVYSGNTIYFGEGSWLTVV.

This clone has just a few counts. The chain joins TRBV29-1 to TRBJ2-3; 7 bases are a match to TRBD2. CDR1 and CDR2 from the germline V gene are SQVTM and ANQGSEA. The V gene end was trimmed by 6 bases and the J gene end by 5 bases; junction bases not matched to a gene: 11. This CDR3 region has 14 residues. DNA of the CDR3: TGCAGCGTGGTTGGACTAGTAGGAATAGATACGCAGTATTTT. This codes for CSVVGLVGIDTQYF.

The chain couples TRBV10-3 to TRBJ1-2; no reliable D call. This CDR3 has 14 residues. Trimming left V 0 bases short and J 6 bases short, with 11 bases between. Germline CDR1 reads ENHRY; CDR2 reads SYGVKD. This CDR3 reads CAISESRPEHGYTF. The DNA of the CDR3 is TGTGCCATCAGTGAGTCGAGGCCAGAGCATGGCTACACCTTC.

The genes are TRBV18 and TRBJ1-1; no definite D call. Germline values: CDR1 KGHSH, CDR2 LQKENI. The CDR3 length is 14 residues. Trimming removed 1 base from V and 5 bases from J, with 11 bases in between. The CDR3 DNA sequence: TGTGCCAGCTCACCACTAGTTTCGGGTACTGAAGCTTTCTTT. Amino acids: CASSPLVSGTEAFF.

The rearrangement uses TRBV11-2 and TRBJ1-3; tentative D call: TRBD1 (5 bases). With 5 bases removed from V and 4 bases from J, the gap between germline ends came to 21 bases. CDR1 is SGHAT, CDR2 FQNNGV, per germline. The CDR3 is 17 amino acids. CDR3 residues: CASSLDRLGLRGNTIYF. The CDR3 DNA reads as TGTGCCAGCAGCCTGGACCGACTGGGACTGCGAGGAAACACCATATATTTT.

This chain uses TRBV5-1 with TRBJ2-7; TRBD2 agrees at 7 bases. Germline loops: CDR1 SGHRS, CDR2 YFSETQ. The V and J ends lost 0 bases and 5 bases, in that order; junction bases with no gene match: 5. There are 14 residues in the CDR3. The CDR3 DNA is TGCGCCAGCAGCTTGGAACTAGCGAGCGACGAGCAGTACTTC. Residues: CASSLELASDEQYF.

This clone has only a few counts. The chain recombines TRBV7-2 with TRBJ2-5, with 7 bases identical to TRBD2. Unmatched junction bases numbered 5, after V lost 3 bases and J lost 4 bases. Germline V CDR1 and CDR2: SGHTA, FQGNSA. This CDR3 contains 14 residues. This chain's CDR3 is CASSFSGGRETQYF. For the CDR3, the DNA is TGTGCCAGCAGCTTTTCGGGGGGTAGAGAGACCCAGTACTTC.

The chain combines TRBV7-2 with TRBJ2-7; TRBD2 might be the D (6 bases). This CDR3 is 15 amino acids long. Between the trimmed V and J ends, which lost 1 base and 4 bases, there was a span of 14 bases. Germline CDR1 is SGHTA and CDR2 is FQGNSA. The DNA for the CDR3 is TGTGCCAGCAGCTTAGTACACGGGAGTAGGTACGAGCAGTACTTC. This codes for CASSLVHGSRYEQYF. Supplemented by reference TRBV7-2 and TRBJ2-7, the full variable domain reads GAGVSQSPSNKVTEKGKDVELRCDPISGHTALYWYRQSLGQGLEFLIYFQGNSAPDKSGLPSDRFSAERTGGSVSTLTIQRTQQEDSAVYLCASSLVHGSRYEQYFGPGTRLTVT.

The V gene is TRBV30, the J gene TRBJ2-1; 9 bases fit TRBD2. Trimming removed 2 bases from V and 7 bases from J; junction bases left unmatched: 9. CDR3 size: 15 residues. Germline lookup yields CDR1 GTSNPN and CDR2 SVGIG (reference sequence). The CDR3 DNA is TGTGCCTGGAGTAGGCTAGCGGGATTAAAAAATGAGCAGTTCTTC. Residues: CAWSRLAGLKNEQFF.

The CDR3 protein is CASSLRTSGSDEQFF. DNA of the CDR3: TGTGCCAGCAGCTTGAGGACTAGCGGGAGCGATGAGCAGTTCTTC. The chain joins TRBV7-9 to TRBJ2-1, with 13 bases matching TRBD2. The germline V gene encodes CDR1 SEHNR and CDR2 FQNEAQ (reference sequence). V dropped 3 bases and J dropped 8; count of bases not matched to a gene: 4. This CDR3 has 15 residues.

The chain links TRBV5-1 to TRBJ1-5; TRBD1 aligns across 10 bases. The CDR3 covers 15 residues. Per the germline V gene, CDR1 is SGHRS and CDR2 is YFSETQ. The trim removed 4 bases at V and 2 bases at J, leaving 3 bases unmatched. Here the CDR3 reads CASSLGTGGNQPQHF. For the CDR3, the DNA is TGCGCCAGCAGCCTGGGGACAGGGGGCAATCAGCCCCAGCATTTT. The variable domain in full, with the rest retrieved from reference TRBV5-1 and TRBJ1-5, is KAGVTQTPRYLIKTRGQQVTLSCSPISGHRSVSWYQQTPGQGLQFLFEYFSETQRNKGNFPGRFSGRQFSNSRSEMNVSTLELGDSALYLCASSLGTGGNQPQHFGDGTRLSIL.

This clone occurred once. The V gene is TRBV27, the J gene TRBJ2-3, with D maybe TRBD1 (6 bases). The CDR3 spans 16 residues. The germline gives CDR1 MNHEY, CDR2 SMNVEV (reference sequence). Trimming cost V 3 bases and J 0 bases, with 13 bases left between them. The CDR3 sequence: CASSLTGQYSTDTQYF. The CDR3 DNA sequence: TGTGCCAGCAGTTTGACAGGACAGTATAGCACAGATACGCAGTATTTT.

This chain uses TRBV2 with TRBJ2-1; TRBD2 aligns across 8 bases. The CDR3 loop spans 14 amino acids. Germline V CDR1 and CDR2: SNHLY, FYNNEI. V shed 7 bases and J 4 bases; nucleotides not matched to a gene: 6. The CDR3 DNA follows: TGTGCCAGCACTTTTAGCGGGGCTTACAATGAGCAGTTCTTC. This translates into CASTFSGAYNEQFF.